The entry below gives a single T cell receptor (beta chain) sequence along with its context. What it recognizes is unknown. The data stem from a study of cytomegalovirus exposure and HLA in healthy donors. For the study at large: About 82 million unique TCRs from HLA-typed donors were held in an early release of data.

The CDR3 loop spans 16 amino acids. V was pared by 3 bases and J by 0 bases, with 11 bases between. Germline V gene sequence: CDR1 KGHSH, CDR2 LQKENI. Broader study findings: TCR beta V segments were, for the most part, productive about 87% or about 30% of the time in an earlier analysis.

The PCR had 60 Vbeta and 13 Jbeta primers. Data came from immunoSEQ multiplex PCR; TCRdb stores just in-frame clones and leaves some out. The sample carries roughly 27,000 clones, approximately 62% recorded once. The sequence derives from a male donor in good health and CMV-seropositive. Sequenced sample: PBMCs. The rearrangement joins TRBV18 to TRBJ1-4; D not resolved. CDR3 nucleotides: TGTGCCAGCTCACCCCTTCCGGGGACAACTAATGAAAAACTGTTTTTT. Amino acids: CASSPLPGTTNEKLFF. The full variable domain, its missing parts supplied by reference TRBV18 and TRBJ1-4, is NAGVMQNPRHLVRRRGQEARLRCSPMKGHSHVYWYRQLPEEGLKFMVYLQKENIIDESGMPKERFSAEFPKEGPSILRIQQVVRGDSAAYFCASSPLPGTTNEKLFFGSGTQLSVL.